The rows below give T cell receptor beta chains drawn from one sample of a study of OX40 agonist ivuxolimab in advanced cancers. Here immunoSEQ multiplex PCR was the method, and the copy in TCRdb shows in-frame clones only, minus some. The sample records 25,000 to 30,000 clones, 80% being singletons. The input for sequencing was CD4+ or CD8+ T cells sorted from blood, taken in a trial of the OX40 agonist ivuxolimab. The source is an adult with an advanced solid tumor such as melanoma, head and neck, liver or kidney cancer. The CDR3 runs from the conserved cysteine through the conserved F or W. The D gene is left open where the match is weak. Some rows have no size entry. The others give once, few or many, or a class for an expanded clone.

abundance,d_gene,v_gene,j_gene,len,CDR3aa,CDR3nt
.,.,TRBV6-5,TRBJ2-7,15,CASSFQGHISYEQYF,TGTGCCAGCAGTTTCCAGGGCCACATATCCTACGAGCAGTACTTC
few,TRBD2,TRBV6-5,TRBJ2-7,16,CASSYNPGGGPYEQYF,TGTGCCAGCAGTTACAATCCCGGGGGGGGCCCCTACGAGCAGTACTTC
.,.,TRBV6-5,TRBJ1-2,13,CASREPGNYGYTF,TGTGCCAGCAGGGAACCCGGGAACTATGGCTACACCTTC
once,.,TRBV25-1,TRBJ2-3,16,CASSPRSSTLTDTQYF,TGTGCCAGCAGTCCCCGTAGTAGTACCCTCACAGATACGCAGTATTTT
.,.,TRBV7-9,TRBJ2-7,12,CASSLAVDEQYF,TGTGCCAGCAGCTTAGCCGTCGACGAGCAGTACTTC
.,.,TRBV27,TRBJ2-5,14,CASSQSPQKETQYF,TGTGCCAGCAGCCAGTCCCCTCAGAAAGAGACCCAGTACTTC
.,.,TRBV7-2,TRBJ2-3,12,CASSWPPDTQYF,TGTGCCAGCAGCTGGCCACCAGATACGCAGTATTTT
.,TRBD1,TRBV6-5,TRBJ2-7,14,CASTSRTGGDEQYF,TGTGCCAGCACCTCGCGGACAGGGGGCGACGAGCAGTACTTC
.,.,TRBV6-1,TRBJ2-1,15,CASSEGGGSYNEQFF,TGTGCCAGCAGTGAAGGTGGGGGCTCCTACAATGAGCAGTTCTTC
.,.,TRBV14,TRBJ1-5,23,CASSQDRDPWNNGGAYSNQPQHF,TGTGCCAGCAGCCAAGATCGGGACCCTTGGAATAACGGGGGCGCCTATAGCAATCAGCCCCAGCATTTT
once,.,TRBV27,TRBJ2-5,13,CASGIPFQETQYF,TGTGCCAGTGGAATCCCGTTTCAAGAGACCCAGTACTTC
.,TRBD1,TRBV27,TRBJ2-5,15,CASSLTGTGGGEQYF,TGTGCCAGCAGTCTCACCGGGACAGGGGGAGGGGAGCAGTACTTC
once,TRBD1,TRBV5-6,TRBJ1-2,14,CASSPGQAIYGYTF,TGTGCCAGCAGCCCGGGACAGGCGATCTATGGCTACACCTTC